This T cell receptor (beta chain) came from a study of blood T cell repertoires in COVID-19. Study context: COVID-19 samples collected from the United States, Italy and Spain covered acute and convalescent phases. T cells, B-cell-depleted T cells, or PBMCs supplied cDNA or gDNA.

This clone was counted once. Sequencing used immunoSEQ multiplex PCR; TCRdb keeps in-frame clones, though not all of them. The sample consists of hundreds of thousands of clones, 70% to 90% of them appearing once. The CDR3 spans 14 residues. V lost 6 bases and J lost 7; bases outside the gene matches: 4. The germline V gene has CDR1 SNHLY and CDR2 FYNNEI. The chain links TRBV2 to TRBJ2-1, with TRBD2 matching 12 bases. The specimen sequenced was peripheral blood. The receptor was isolated from a woman in her twenties or thirties with active or convalescent COVID-19. CDR3 amino acids: CASRGLAGRNEQFF. The DNA of the CDR3 is TGTGCCAGCAGGGGACTAGCGGGTCGAAATGAGCAGTTCTTC. The variable domain in full, completed from reference TRBV2 and TRBJ2-1, reads EPEVTQTPSHQVTQMGQEVILRCVPISNHLYFYWYRQILGQKVEFLVSFYNNEISEKSEIFDDQFSVERPDGSNFTLKIRSTKLEDSAMYFCASRGLAGRNEQFFGPGTRLTVL.